The 11 T cell receptor beta chains in this list originate from one sample, sequenced in a study of blood T cell repertoires in COVID-19. Profiled with immunoSEQ multiplex PCR; TCRdb holds only in-frame clones, not every one. The table includes fewer than 350,000 clones, around 91% detected once. Material for sequencing was PBMCs or T cells enriched from blood (not recorded which). These receptor sequences come from a woman in her thirties or forties who had recovered from COVID-19.

This rearrangement joins TRBV27 to TRBJ2-7; TRBD1 is a possible D gene (6 bases). This CDR3 is built from 14 residues. V was cut by 5 bases and J by 3 bases, with 14 bases left in between. Germline V gene data show CDR1 as MNHEY and CDR2 as SMNVEV (reference sequence). As DNA, the CDR3 is TGTGCCAGCAGTCATCGGGACAACCTCTACGAGCAGTACTTC. Its translation: CASSHRDNLYEQYF.

This chain uses TRBV29-1 with TRBJ2-2; TRBD2 agrees at 11 bases. This CDR3 is 13 amino acids long. The J segment lost 6 bases and the V segment lost 7 bases, leaving 4 bases of the junction unmatched. Germline V CDR1 and CDR2: SQVTM, ANQGSEA. The CDR3: CSAVSGGAGELFF. CDR3 coding DNA: TGCAGCGCCGTTAGCGGGGGGGCCGGGGAGCTGTTTTTT.

The chain has TRBV7-8 and TRBJ2-5; TRBD2 matches at 10 bases. The V and J ends lost 8 bases and 5 bases, in that order; junction bases with no gene match: 11. The CDR3 spans 15 residues. Germline V lookup: CDR1 SGHVS, CDR2 FQNEAQ. CDR3 loop: CASWPLAGEGETQYF. The CDR3 region has the DNA TGTGCCAGCTGGCCTCTAGCGGGGGAGGGGGAGACCCAGTACTTC. Full variable domain (remainder filled in from reference TRBV7-8 and TRBJ2-5): GAGVSQSPRYKVAKRGQDVALRCDPISGHVSLFWYQQALGQGPEFLTYFQNEAQLDKSGLPSDRFFAERPEGSVSTLKIQRTQQEDSAVYLCASWPLAGEGETQYFGPGTRLLVL.

The gene calls are TRBV27 and TRBJ2-7; no definite D call. The CDR3 has 14 residues. CDR1 and CDR2 from the germline V gene are MNHEY and SMNVEV (reference sequence). Trimming left V 0 bases short and J 3 bases short, with 9 bases between. CDR3 nucleotide sequence: TGTGCCAGCAGTTTATCCCTCCGTATCTACGAGCAGTACTTC. Translated, it gives CASSLSLRIYEQYF.

CDR3 nucleotide sequence: TGTGCTAGCCGACTAGCGGGAGGGGAGCAGTACTTC. Its translation: CASRLAGGEQYF. The chain links TRBV12-5 to TRBJ2-7; 14 bases are a match to TRBD2. CDR3 length equals 12 residues. Germline CDR1 and CDR2: LGHNT and FRNRAP. Losses at the gene ends were 9 bases for V and 7 bases for J; bases not matched to a gene: 2.

In its sample, this clone was seen once. The chain is built from TRBV27 and TRBJ2-1, with 7 bases that match TRBD2. Germline values: CDR1 MNHEY, CDR2 SMNVEV (reference sequence). With V trimmed by 5 bases and J by 6 bases, 7 bases remained unmatched. CDR3 size: 14 residues. Here the CDR3 reads CASSSGKLLNEQFF. The CDR3, as DNA: TGTGCCAGCAGTAGCGGGAAGCTACTCAATGAGCAGTTCTTC.

The chain recombines TRBV18 with TRBJ2-7; D is possibly TRBD2 (5 bases). The CDR3 consists of 13 residues. The V and J ends lost 5 bases and 3 bases respectively, with 11 bases between them. Germline values: CDR1 KGHSH, CDR2 LQKENI. The CDR3, as DNA: TGTGCCAGCTCATCTGGACTCAGCTACGAGCAGTACTTC. Translation gives CASSSGLSYEQYF. Full variable domain (remainder filled in from reference TRBV18 and TRBJ2-7): NAGVMQNPRHLVRRRGQEARLRCSPMKGHSHVYWYRQLPEEGLKFMVYLQKENIIDESGMPKERFSAEFPKEGPSILRIQQVVRGDSAAYFCASSSGLSYEQYFGPGTRLTVT.

J is TRBJ1-5 and V is TRBV19; tentative D call: TRBD1 (6 bases). This CDR3 has 13 residues. In germline, CDR1 is LNHDA, CDR2 SQIVND (reference sequence). V was clipped by 5 bases and J by 7 bases, with 12 bases between them. CDR3 sequence (DNA): TGTGCCAGTAGTGGGGGGGGCGGACAGCCCCAGCATTTT. Residues: CASSGGGGQPQHF.

The V gene is TRBV28, the J gene TRBJ1-5; D perhaps matches TRBD1 (5 bases). Germline V lookup: CDR1 MDHEN, CDR2 SYDVKM. This CDR3 comprises 17 residues. V was clipped by 6 bases and J by 0 bases, with 18 bases between them. The CDR3 region is CASRPRDRPVSNQPQHF. The CDR3 nucleotides are TGTGCCAGCAGACCGCGGGACCGTCCCGTTAGCAATCAGCCCCAGCATTTT.

This clone was seen only once. The V call is TRBV28, the J call TRBJ1-2; D uncertain. The length of the CDR3 is 16 residues. V was pared by 3 bases and J by 0 bases, with 14 bases between. Germline V CDR1 and CDR2: MDHEN, SYDVKM. CDR3 in DNA: TGTGCCAGCAGTTTGGGTACAGTCCTCTCTAACTATGGCTACACCTTC. It encodes CASSLGTVLSNYGYTF.

The CDR3 protein is CASSPRVRGLDYGYTF. The CDR3 DNA follows: TGTGCCAGTAGTCCCCGGGTAAGGGGGCTCGACTATGGCTACACCTTC. The chain combines TRBV19 with TRBJ1-2, with TRBD1 identical over 7 bases. Germline lookup yields CDR1 LNHDA and CDR2 SQIVND (reference sequence). This CDR3 is built from 16 residues. Trimming removed 5 bases from V and 3 bases from J; junction bases left unmatched: 12.